Detailed here is one T cell receptor beta chain. Generated by immunoSEQ multiplex PCR, the TCRdb table keeps only in-frame clones and is missing some. Of 200,000 to 300,000 clones listed, about 89% are singletons. This entry belongs to a study of blood T cell repertoires in COVID-19. The sequenced material came from peripheral blood. The source is a woman aged 45-59 years with acute or convalescent COVID-19.

The CDR3 spells CASTKGLAGGGYTYNEQFF. DNA of the CDR3: TGTGCCAGCACCAAGGGACTAGCGGGAGGAGGGTACACCTACAATGAGCAGTTCTTC. The chain recombines TRBV3-1 (or the pseudogene TRBV3-2) with TRBJ2-1; the match to TRBD2 covers 15 bases. V lost 7 bases and J lost 2; bases outside the gene matches: 12. CDR1 and CDR2 from the germline V gene are LGHDT and YNNKEL (reference sequence). The CDR3 sequence is 19 residues long.